Detailed here is one T cell receptor beta chain. The antigen is undetermined. The sample originates from a study of T-cell memory formation after mild COVID-19. As for the study in general: TCR clustering was largely donor specific.

Whole-study results and caveats: Second-wave clones that peaked on day 37 lacked confirmed SARS-CoV-2 specificity. Contracting clones localized mainly to CM and EM when CD4+ and mainly to EMRA when CD8+. Researchers found some responding clones in pre-infection memory, a sign that cross-reactive memory joined.

From the 5' RACE reads, TCRdb called clonotypes with MiXCR, one entry per CDR3 protein. The sample contains 470,000 or so distinct CDR3 sequences, over 15% of which appear only once. Per the germline V gene, CDR1 is SGHAT and CDR2 is FQDESV (reference sequence). V lost 6 bases, J lost 2 bases, and 9 bases stayed unmatched. This CDR3 is built from 15 residues. This clonotype was obtained from an adult woman who had mild COVID-19 (a few samples of this study predate the infection). Cell type and time point are not known. The chain combines TRBV11-1 with TRBJ2-7; 8 bases map to TRBD2. The sample taken for sequencing was PBMCs or a T cell subset sorted from them (not recorded which). CDR3 in DNA: TGTGCCAGCAGACGGAGACTAGCGCAGACCTACGAGCAGTACTTC. Protein product: CASRRRLAQTYEQYF.